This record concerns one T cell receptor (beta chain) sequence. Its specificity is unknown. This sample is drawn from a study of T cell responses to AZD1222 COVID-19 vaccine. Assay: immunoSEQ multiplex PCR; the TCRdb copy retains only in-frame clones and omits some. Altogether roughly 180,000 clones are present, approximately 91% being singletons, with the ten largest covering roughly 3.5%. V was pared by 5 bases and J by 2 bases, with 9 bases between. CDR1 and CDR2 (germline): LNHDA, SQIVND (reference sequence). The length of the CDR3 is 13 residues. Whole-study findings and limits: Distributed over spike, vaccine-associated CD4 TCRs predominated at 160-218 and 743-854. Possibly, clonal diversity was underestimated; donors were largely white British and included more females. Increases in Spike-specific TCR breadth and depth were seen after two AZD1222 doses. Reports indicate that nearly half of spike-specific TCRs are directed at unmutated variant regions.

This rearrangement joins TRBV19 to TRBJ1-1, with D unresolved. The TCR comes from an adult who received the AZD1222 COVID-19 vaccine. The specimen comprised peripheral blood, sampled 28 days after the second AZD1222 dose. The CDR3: CASSDTYNTEAFF. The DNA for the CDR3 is TGTGCCAGTAGTGACACATATAACACTGAAGCTTTCTTT.